The rows below give T cell receptor beta chains drawn from one sample of a study of CD8 T cells in Susac syndrome. One entry per CDR3 protein, called by TCRdb with MiXCR from the immunoSEQ multiplex PCR reads. The table includes about 94,000 distinct CDR3 sequences, over 90% detected once. Sequenced input: CD4+ T cells from PBMCs. These receptors all come from a human donor with Susac syndrome. Both conserved end residues are part of each CDR3. Fields, in order: CDR3 DNA, CDR3 protein, V gene, clone size, D gene, J gene. D genes are given only for firm matches. Only part of the rows carry a size: once, few, many, or a class if the clone is expanded.

DNA: TGTGCCAGCAGTTTATACAGGGAACATCAGCCCCAGCATTTT; CDR3: CASSLYREHQPQHF; V: TRBV27; size: NA; D: NA; J: TRBJ1-5
DNA: TGCAGCGTTTCAATCGGGGCAGCCCAAGAGACCCAGTACTTC; CDR3: CSVSIGAAQETQYF; V: TRBV29-1; size: NA; D: NA; J: TRBJ2-5
DNA: TGTGCCAGCAGCCTGCAGACTGAGGACTATGGCTACACCTTC; CDR3: CASSLQTEDYGYTF; V: TRBV7-2; size: NA; D: NA; J: TRBJ1-2
DNA: TGTGCCAGCACTTCGACGGACGCCAGCTCCTACAATGAGCAGTTCTTC; CDR3: CASTSTDASSYNEQFF; V: TRBV6-2/TRBV6-3; size: NA; D: NA; J: TRBJ2-1
DNA: TGTGCCTGGGGAGTAGGGCGCTACGAGCAGTACTTC; CDR3: CAWGVGRYEQYF; V: TRBV30; size: NA; D: NA; J: TRBJ2-7
DNA: TGTGCCACCCGCCGACAGGGTGTCCACGAGCAGTACTTC; CDR3: CATRRQGVHEQYF; V: TRBV13; size: NA; D: TRBD1; J: TRBJ2-7
DNA: TGTGCCAGCAGCCAAGTGGGAAATCTTGACTTT; CDR3: CASSQVGNLDF; V: TRBV3-1; size: NA; D: NA; J: TRBJ1-1
DNA: TGTGCCAGTAGTATAAGCCTTCGGGTCACTGAAGCTTTCTTT; CDR3: CASSISLRVTEAFF; V: TRBV19; size: NA; D: NA; J: TRBJ1-1
DNA: TGCGCCAGCAGCCGAGAGACAGGGGGCGGCACAGATACGCAGTATTTT; CDR3: CASSRETGGGTDTQYF; V: TRBV4-1; size: NA; D: TRBD1; J: TRBJ2-3
DNA: TGTGCCAGCAGCTTTCCCACAGGCCAAGAGACCCAGTACTTC; CDR3: CASSFPTGQETQYF; V: TRBV5-6; size: NA; D: NA; J: TRBJ2-5
DNA: TGCAGTGCCCAAACCGCCTCCCTAGCGGGGGGGCGGGATACGCAGTATTTT; CDR3: CSAQTASLAGGRDTQYF; V: TRBV20-1; size: NA; D: TRBD2; J: TRBJ2-3
DNA: TGCAGTGCTACCCGGACGAGGACAGATACGCAGTATTTT; CDR3: CSATRTRTDTQYF; V: TRBV20-1; size: NA; D: NA; J: TRBJ2-3
DNA: TGCAGCGTGGCCACGGGGGCGGGGGTCTATGGCTACACCTTC; CDR3: CSVATGAGVYGYTF; V: TRBV29-1; size: NA; D: NA; J: TRBJ1-2
DNA: TGCAGCGGACAGAGCTCTGGAAACACCATATATTTT; CDR3: CSGQSSGNTIYF; V: TRBV29-1; size: NA; D: NA; J: TRBJ1-3
DNA: TGCAGCGTTGTTATCGGGGAGACCCAGTACTTC; CDR3: CSVVIGETQYF; V: TRBV29-1; size: NA; D: NA; J: TRBJ2-5
DNA: TGTGCCACGTTGGAGACGGGTACGGGGACCGGGGAGCTGTTTTTT; CDR3: CATLETGTGTGELFF; V: TRBV6-5; size: NA; D: NA; J: TRBJ2-2
DNA: TGCAGTGCTAGAGACGGATTAACCTATAATTCACCCCTCCACTTT; CDR3: CSARDGLTYNSPLHF; V: TRBV20-1; size: NA; D: NA; J: TRBJ1-6
DNA: TGTGCCAGCAGCGAGGGACAGGGGGCCCATGGGCAGTTCTTC; CDR3: CASSEGQGAHGQFF; V: TRBV9; size: NA; D: TRBD1; J: TRBJ2-1
DNA: TGTGCCAGCAGACCCGGACAGGAACGGGGGCAGTTCTTC; CDR3: CASRPGQERGQFF; V: TRBV6-5; size: NA; D: TRBD1; J: TRBJ2-1
DNA: TGTGCCAGCAGTCTAGGGGGCTATGATGAAAAACTGTTTTTT; CDR3: CASSLGGYDEKLFF; V: TRBV2; size: NA; D: TRBD1; J: TRBJ1-4
DNA: TGCAGCGTAGAGAAAACCCTGAACACTGAAGCTTTCTTT; CDR3: CSVEKTLNTEAFF; V: TRBV29-1; size: NA; D: NA; J: TRBJ1-1
DNA: TGTGCCAGCAGCCGAGGGGTTGAGTCCTACTCCTACGAGCAGTACTTC; CDR3: CASSRGVESYSYEQYF; V: TRBV3-1; size: NA; D: NA; J: TRBJ2-7
DNA: TGTGCCATCAACTCACCTAGCGGGGGAGTCACAGATACGCAGTATTTT; CDR3: CAINSPSGGVTDTQYF; V: TRBV10-3; size: NA; D: TRBD2; J: TRBJ2-3
DNA: TGTGCCAGTAGTATAGACAACCGGGACAGGGAATACAATGAGCAGTTCTTC; CDR3: CASSIDNRDREYNEQFF; V: TRBV19; size: NA; D: TRBD1; J: TRBJ2-1
DNA: TGTGCCTGGAGAAGGGACAGGGGGCCGGGGGAGCTGTTTTTT; CDR3: CAWRRDRGPGELFF; V: TRBV30; size: NA; D: TRBD1; J: TRBJ2-2
DNA: TGTGCCAGCAGTCACAGGGGCCGATCCTACAATGAGCAGTTCTTC; CDR3: CASSHRGRSYNEQFF; V: TRBV3-1; size: NA; D: TRBD1; J: TRBJ2-1
DNA: TGTGCCAGCGGCGGGACAGCCTTTTACGAGCAGTACTTC; CDR3: CASGGTAFYEQYF; V: TRBV11-2; size: NA; D: NA; J: TRBJ2-7
DNA: TGTGCCAGCAGTCGGAGCGCGAACACCGGGGAGCTGTTTTTT; CDR3: CASSRSANTGELFF; V: TRBV3-1; size: NA; D: NA; J: TRBJ2-2
DNA: TGCGCCAGCAGCTTGGTGCGGGTGTCGGGGGGAGAACAGACCCAGTACTTC; CDR3: CASSLVRVSGGEQTQYF; V: TRBV5-1; size: NA; D: TRBD2; J: TRBJ2-5
DNA: TGTGCCAGCAGCTCGGGGGTTGCAGGCGTCGGCTACACCTTC; CDR3: CASSSGVAGVGYTF; V: TRBV7-8; size: NA; D: NA; J: TRBJ1-2
DNA: TGCAGTGCTAGGCAGGGCGGCGAGACCCAGTACTTC; CDR3: CSARQGGETQYF; V: TRBV20-1; size: once; D: NA; J: TRBJ2-5
DNA: TGTGCCTGGATAGGGCAGGGGAGAAGAAAACTGTTTTTT; CDR3: CAWIGQGRRKLFF; V: TRBV30; size: once; D: NA; J: TRBJ1-4
DNA: TGCAGTGCTAGAGATAGGGGAGCGGGGGGAGTGGCCAAAAACATTCAGTACTTC; CDR3: CSARDRGAGGVAKNIQYF; V: TRBV20-1; size: NA; D: TRBD2; J: TRBJ2-4
DNA: TGTGCCAGCAGTGTCCCCGGGACAGGGCCGGACGAGCAGTACTTC; CDR3: CASSVPGTGPDEQYF; V: TRBV28; size: NA; D: TRBD1; J: TRBJ2-7
DNA: TGTGCCACCACCGGACAGGGGTCGGGGACCCAGTACTTC; CDR3: CATTGQGSGTQYF; V: TRBV24-1; size: NA; D: TRBD1; J: TRBJ2-5
DNA: TGTGCCAGCAGCGTGTGGCCAGCGAATGAAAAACTGTTTTTT; CDR3: CASSVWPANEKLFF; V: TRBV9; size: NA; D: NA; J: TRBJ1-4
DNA: TGTGCCAGCAGTGAAAACAGAGATGGTCAGCCCCAGCATTTT; CDR3: CASSENRDGQPQHF; V: TRBV25-1; size: NA; D: NA; J: TRBJ1-5
DNA: TGTGCCTGGGACCCCGGGACCCTGGGGGAGACCCAGTACTTC; CDR3: CAWDPGTLGETQYF; V: TRBV30; size: NA; D: NA; J: TRBJ2-5
DNA: TGTGCCATCAGTGACAGTCTTCGCAGGCCATACGAGCAGTACTTC; CDR3: CAISDSLRRPYEQYF; V: TRBV10-3; size: NA; D: NA; J: TRBJ2-7
DNA: TGTGCCAGCAGCCCCACAGGGTCAGGGGCCAACGTCCTGACTTTC; CDR3: CASSPTGSGANVLTF; V: TRBV4-2; size: NA; D: NA; J: TRBJ2-6
DNA: TGCAGTGCTCCCACTCAGGGGACGAGGGCTGAAGCTTTCTTT; CDR3: CSAPTQGTRAEAFF; V: TRBV20-1; size: NA; D: NA; J: TRBJ1-1
DNA: TGTGCCAGCAGGACGATAAGGAATCAGCCCCAGCATTTT; CDR3: CASRTIRNQPQHF; V: TRBV6-2/TRBV6-3; size: NA; D: NA; J: TRBJ1-5
DNA: TGCAGTGCTAGACAGGGTGAAGGAAATGGCTACACCTTC; CDR3: CSARQGEGNGYTF; V: TRBV20-1; size: NA; D: NA; J: TRBJ1-2
DNA: TGTGCCAGCAGGAGGGGACAGGGGACCTCACCCCTCCACTTT; CDR3: CASRRGQGTSPLHF; V: TRBV14; size: NA; D: TRBD1; J: TRBJ1-6
DNA: TGCAGTGCTAGAGGTGGGACTAGCCGTGAGACCCAGTACTTC; CDR3: CSARGGTSRETQYF; V: TRBV20-1; size: NA; D: TRBD2; J: TRBJ2-5
DNA: TGCGCCAGCAGCCCCGGCGGCGGGGGGGCCGACGAGCAGTACTTC; CDR3: CASSPGGGGADEQYF; V: TRBV5-1; size: NA; D: TRBD2; J: TRBJ2-7
DNA: TGTGCCAGCAGCGGGTACACCTATGGCTACACCTTC; CDR3: CASSGYTYGYTF; V: TRBV12-3/TRBV12-4; size: NA; D: NA; J: TRBJ1-2
DNA: TGTGCCAGCAGCCAGGGACATGTCTACGAGCAGTACTTC; CDR3: CASSQGHVYEQYF; V: TRBV6-5; size: NA; D: NA; J: TRBJ2-7
DNA: TGTGCCAGCAGTGGTCTTGTTGGGGCGCAGAACTATGGCTACACCTTC; CDR3: CASSGLVGAQNYGYTF; V: TRBV25-1; size: NA; D: NA; J: TRBJ1-2
DNA: TGTGCCAGCAGTTTCCGGCGCTCTGGGGCCAACGTCCTGACTTTC; CDR3: CASSFRRSGANVLTF; V: TRBV28; size: NA; D: NA; J: TRBJ2-6
DNA: TGTGCCAGCAGCTCCCAGACAGGGATAGGGGAGACCCAGTACTTC; CDR3: CASSSQTGIGETQYF; V: TRBV7-2; size: few; D: TRBD1; J: TRBJ2-5
DNA: TGCGCCAGCAGCTTGGGGGCCCGGGGCATGACTGAAGCTTTCTTT; CDR3: CASSLGARGMTEAFF; V: TRBV5-1; size: NA; D: NA; J: TRBJ1-1
DNA: TGTGCCAGCAGCCCCAACAGGGATATAGAGACCCAGTACTTC; CDR3: CASSPNRDIETQYF; V: TRBV27; size: NA; D: NA; J: TRBJ2-5
DNA: TGTGCCTGGAGTGTGACAGGTTATAGCAATCAGCCCCAGCATTTT; CDR3: CAWSVTGYSNQPQHF; V: TRBV30; size: NA; D: NA; J: TRBJ1-5
DNA: TGTGCCAGCAGCGTAGGACCGGGGGACTCACCCCTCCACTTT; CDR3: CASSVGPGDSPLHF; V: TRBV9; size: NA; D: NA; J: TRBJ1-6
DNA: TGTGCCACCAGCAGAGGGGAGATTGGAAACACCATATATTTT; CDR3: CATSRGEIGNTIYF; V: TRBV15; size: NA; D: NA; J: TRBJ1-3
DNA: TGTGCCAGCAGTTTGGGAAGGGACAATCAGCCCCAGCATTTT; CDR3: CASSLGRDNQPQHF; V: TRBV12-3/TRBV12-4; size: few; D: NA; J: TRBJ1-5